Described below is a single T cell receptor beta chain sequence and its context. Its target antigen remains unknown. No base quality values were provided; no much bigger clone lies one nucleotide off. This specimen comes from a study of shared clonotypes between healthy human individuals (dated by TCRdb to the early 2020s). At the level of the whole study: The cohort comprised two women and three men aged 18 to 49 years. Per donor, leukapheresis produced somewhere between about 0.94 and 10 billion PBMCs. Blood TCR repertoires of about 5 healthy adults were deeply sequenced to estimate repertoire size and the extent of clonotype sharing between individuals. To increase sequencing depth and limit assay-specific biases, TCR repertoire library preparation and sequencing were carried out by different laboratories using diverse techniques. Per donor, three plates each were used for CD4 naive and CD4 memory, two for CD8 naive, and one for CD8 memory. On the study overall, not on this receptor specifically: When several donors were compared, the shared fraction of clonotypes was roughly 5% for naive CD4, approximately 3.5% for naive CD8, 2.3% for memory CD4, and 0.3% to 0.5% for memory CD8. Rarefaction of sorted-subset datasets indicated incomplete sequencing despite the large sequencing depth. Naive subsets generally had larger estimated clonotype richness than memory subsets. Pairwise subsampling indicated that sequencing depth was expected to affect the degree of clonotype sharing among donors. Because the study included a small number of donors, the genetic and exposure-history diversity represented was limited. Sampling was restricted to blood, and TCR repertoires in tissues likely differ from the TCR repertoires found in blood. Clonotypes shared by all four sorted-subset donors showed higher generation probabilities than non-shared clonotypes.

Using the deep immunoSEQ assay, TCR CDR3 regions were amplified from genomic DNA by multiplex PCR. Genomic DNA extracted from each cell subset was distributed evenly over all wells of several immunoSEQ 96-well plates, and each plate served as one replicate. Each replicate PCR for sorted subsets received around 200 ng genomic DNA, equal to some 32,000 T cell genomes. Purified libraries were quantified with a Qubit 3.0 fluorometer, sized on a Bioanalyzer 2100, and re-quantified with the KAPA Library Quantification kit. Every immunoSEQ 96-well plate was sequenced on a separate single-read 150-cycle Illumina NextSeq 550 flow cell. The original pipeline was this. Because only junctional sequences without quality scores were contained in the immunoSEQ output, filtering matching that applied to full-length reads could not be performed. Sequences were annotated with PyIR, a Python wrapper for IgBLAST v1.9, and V/J genes and CDR3 were assigned using IMGT germline references. Reads were removed for weak V/J assignments (E-value above 1e-6), missing CDR3, stop codons, out-of-frame junctions, or ambiguous translated residues. V3J clonotypes were defined as sequences sharing an identical inferred V gene, J gene, and CDR3 amino acid sequence. The percentage overlap between two repertoires was calculated by dividing the number of shared unique clonotypes by the size of the smaller repertoire. RTK rarefaction, the Chao1 estimator, and Recon v2.1 estimates of unobserved clonotypes were used to assess repertoire richness. Generation probabilities for all TCRbeta clonotypes obtained by the gDNA method from a handful of donors were computed using OLGA. This immuneACCESS table, as held by TCRdb, lists in-frame sequences with V and J called but not all clones. Of the missing ones, under half trace to an unresolved V gene in checked studies; the others have no known cause. D and trimming were read from the DNA, whereas the V and J calls and clone size are those reported in that table. In this sample the table shows some 2.3 million clones, just over 90% of which occur a single time. Jointly, the top ten make up about 0.39% of the sample.

V was cut back by 6 bases and J by 0 bases, leaving a gap of 12 bases between them. The CDR3 runs 15 amino acids, cysteine and phenylalanine included. Only the CDR3 DNA is retained, 45 bases long and in frame from the first base. CDR1 is given as MNHEY and CDR2 as SVGAGI, both from the germline V gene. Healthy HIV-negative adults with no recently reported acute infections or vaccinations were included as donors. Only Caucasian adults living in Nashville, Tennessee, USA were represented among the donors. CD4+ T cells were enriched through magnetic negative selection, after which naive cells were positively selected on CD45RA and the remaining negative fraction served as the memory subset. After blood collection by leukapheresis, PBMCs were isolated using Ficoll-Histopaque density gradient centrifugation and then cryopreserved in the vapor phase of liquid nitrogen. Analytical flow cytometry was used to check the purity and quantity of each magnetically sorted T cell population. Genomic DNA was isolated from each sorted fraction and quantified by UV absorbance on a Nanodrop 2000c.

This chain joins TRBV6-5 to TRBJ1-5; the D gene assignment is ambiguous. Sequencing was carried out using naive CD4+ T cells from PBMCs. The sample's cell subset or site label, in plain terms: CD45RA+ positively selected. This TCR was sampled from a young man in good health. Some clones in this sample may be carry-over from other donors' samples. The sequenced DNA: TGTGCCAGCAGCGCAGGCGCACATAGCAATCAGCCCCAGCATTTT. This gives the protein CASSAGAHSNQPQHF.